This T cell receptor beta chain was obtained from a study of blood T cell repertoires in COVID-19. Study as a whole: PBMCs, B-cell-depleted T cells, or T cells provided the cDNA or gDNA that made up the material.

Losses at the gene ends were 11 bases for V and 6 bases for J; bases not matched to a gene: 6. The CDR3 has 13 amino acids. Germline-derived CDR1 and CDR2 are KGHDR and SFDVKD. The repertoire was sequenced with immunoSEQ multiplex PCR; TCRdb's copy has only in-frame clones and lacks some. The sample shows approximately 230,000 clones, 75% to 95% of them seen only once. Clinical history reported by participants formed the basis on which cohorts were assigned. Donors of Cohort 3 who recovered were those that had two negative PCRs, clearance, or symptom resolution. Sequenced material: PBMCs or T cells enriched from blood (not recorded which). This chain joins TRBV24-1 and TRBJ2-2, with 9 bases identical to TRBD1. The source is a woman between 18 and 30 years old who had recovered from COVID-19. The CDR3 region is CASQTGGPGELFF. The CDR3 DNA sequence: TGTGCCAGCCAGACAGGGGGTCCCGGGGAGCTGTTTTTT.